Below, 7 T cell receptor beta chains from the same sample are listed, as sequenced in a study of CD8 T cells in Susac syndrome. The RNA input was about 0.5 to 1 ug, and it was reverse transcribed with random hexamers. One entry per CDR3 protein results from TCRdb running MiXCR on the immunoSEQ multiplex PCR reads. The data hold about 300,000 distinct CDR3 sequences, with approximately 85% observed a single time. Material: CD8+ T cells from PBMCs. These TCRs come from a human donor with multiple sclerosis.

The V and J genes are TRBV27 and TRBJ2-7, with D perhaps TRBD1 (6 bases). From germline, CDR1 is MNHEY and CDR2 SMNVEV (reference sequence). Trimming removed 6 bases at V and 5 bases at J, with 17 bases between. The CDR3 totals 14 residues. In DNA form, the CDR3 reads TGTGCCAGCAGCCCACTCGGGACAATCCACGAGCAGTACTTC. It encodes CASSPLGTIHEQYF.

The chain carries TRBV7-9 and TRBJ1-4, with TRBD1 matching over 7 bases. Germline CDR1 is SEHNR and CDR2 is FQNEAQ (reference sequence). The CDR3 is 14 amino acids. Trimming cost V 4 bases and J 5 bases; bases outside gene matches: 4. Here the CDR3 DNA reads TGTGCCAGCAGCTGGGGACAGAGAAATGAAAAACTGTTTTTT. Its protein is CASSWGQRNEKLFF.

The V and J genes are TRBV5-1 and TRBJ2-7, with 9 bases lining up with TRBD1. V trimming: 3 bases; J trimming: 7 bases; junction bases outside the gene matches: 11. CDR3 length: 15 amino acids. Germline values: CDR1 SGHRS, CDR2 YFSETQ. The CDR3 DNA reads as TGCGCCAGCAGCTCGTGGACAGGGGCCCTGGGGGAGCAGTACTTC. The encoded protein is CASSSWTGALGEQYF.

The rearrangement joins TRBV7-9 to TRBJ1-1, with D maybe TRBD1 (5 bases). CDR1 and CDR2 from the germline V gene are SEHNR and FQNEAQ (reference sequence). The V and J ends lost 3 bases and 0 bases respectively, with 8 bases between them. The CDR3 sequence is 14 residues long. In DNA form, the CDR3 reads TGTGCCAGCAGCTTCCGGACAATGAACACTGAAGCTTTCTTT. Encoded protein: CASSFRTMNTEAFF.

A single count supports this clonotype. The rearrangement uses TRBV12-3 or TRBV12-4 and TRBJ2-2; D perhaps matches TRBD2 (5 bases). Trimming shortened V by 1 base and J by 1 base, and 7 bases separated the two germline ends. This CDR3 region has 15 residues. The CDR3: CASSLDGLNTGELFF. CDR3 coding DNA: TGTGCCAGCAGTTTAGACGGACTGAACACCGGGGAGCTGTTTTTT.

The chain has TRBV19 and TRBJ2-2; a weak D match, TRBD2 (5 bases). Per the germline V gene, CDR1 is LNHDA and CDR2 is SQIVND (reference sequence). V was shortened by 3 bases and J by 2 bases, with 13 bases between the two germline ends. The CDR3 has 16 amino acids. The CDR3 coding sequence is TGTGCCAGTAGTATCGGAGTAGCGCCAAACACCGGGGAGCTGTTTTTT. Its protein product is CASSIGVAPNTGELFF.

The CDR3 sequence: CASSLAVGGVDIQYF. The CDR3 region has the DNA TGTGCCAGCAGCTTGGCCGTGGGGGGGGTGGACATTCAGTACTTC. This chain connects TRBV5-6 to TRBJ2-4; 7 nucleotides match TRBD2. This CDR3 is built from 15 residues. V lost 0 bases, J lost 8 bases, and 8 bases stayed unmatched. From germline, CDR1 is SGHDT and CDR2 YYEEEE.